This T cell receptor beta chain was recovered during a study of blood T cell repertoires in COVID-19. For the study at large: Material from acute and convalescent COVID-19 was sourced from the United States, Italy and Spain. T cells, B-cell-depleted T cells, or PBMCs supplied cDNA or gDNA.

As originally analysed: Estimation of nucleated cell counts relied on the amplification of reference gene primers. The assay was immunoSEQ multiplex PCR, and TCRdb's table has in-frame clones only and misses some. V, J and clone size were drawn from that table, and D and trimming were deduced from the DNA. The sample lists about 250,000 clones; 80% to 85% were seen once. This clone has more than one count but fewer than ten. The sequencing sample was made of peripheral blood. The sequence derives from a man aged 45-65 years with active or convalescent COVID-19.

CDR3 in amino acids: CAISEAPRAEPYTF. CDR3 DNA: TGTGCCATCAGTGAGGCCCCCCGAGCCGAGCCCTACACCTTC. The V gene is TRBV10-3, the J gene TRBJ1-2; no firm D call. The ends were cut back, 2 bases at V and 10 bases at J, with 17 bases in the middle. Germline V gene lookup returns CDR1 ENHRY and CDR2 SYGVKD. The CDR3 is 14 residues long.